A single T cell receptor (beta chain) is shown here with its context. Its cognate antigen is unknown. CDR1 is SNHLY and CDR2 is FYNNEI in the germline V gene. This CDR3 region has 15 residues. V lost 6 bases and J lost 2; bases outside the gene matches: 3. cDNA synthesis used the whole RNA isolate, giving expressed TCRB sequences. The repertoire was sequenced with immunoSEQ multiplex PCR; TCRdb's copy has only in-frame clones and lacks some. The data show about 160,000 clones, roughly 8% seen once. The data originate from a study of beta chain features in type 1 diabetes. Study-wide findings and caveats: In all four CD4+ subsets, TCRB CDR3 length was significantly, moderately reduced in type 1 diabetes.

This sequence originates from a woman aged 18-29 years with type 1 diabetes. The sample comprised central memory CD4+ T cells from blood. The chain is built from TRBV2 and TRBJ2-2; TRBD2 matches at 10 bases. The CDR3 bases are TGTGCCAGCAGAGTAGCGGGAGGAAACACCGGGGAGCTGTTTTTT. It translates to CASRVAGGNTGELFF.